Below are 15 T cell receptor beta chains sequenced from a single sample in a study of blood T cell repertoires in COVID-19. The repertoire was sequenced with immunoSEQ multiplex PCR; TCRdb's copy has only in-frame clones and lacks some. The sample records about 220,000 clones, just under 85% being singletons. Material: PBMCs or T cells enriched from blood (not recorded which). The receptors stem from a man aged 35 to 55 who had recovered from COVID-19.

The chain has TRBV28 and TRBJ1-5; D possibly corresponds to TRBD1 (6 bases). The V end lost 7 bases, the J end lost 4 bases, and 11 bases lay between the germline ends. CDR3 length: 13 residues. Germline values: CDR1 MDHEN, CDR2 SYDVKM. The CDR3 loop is CASTPDRNQPQHF. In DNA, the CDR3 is TGTGCCAGCACCCCCGACAGGAATCAGCCCCAGCATTTT.

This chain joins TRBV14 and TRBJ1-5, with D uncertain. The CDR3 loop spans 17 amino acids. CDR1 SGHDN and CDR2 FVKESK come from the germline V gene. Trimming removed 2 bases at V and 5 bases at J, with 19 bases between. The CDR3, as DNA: TGTGCCAGCAGCCAAACGGGATCTGGCACGAGCGATCAGCCCCAGCATTTT. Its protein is CASSQTGSGTSDQPQHF.

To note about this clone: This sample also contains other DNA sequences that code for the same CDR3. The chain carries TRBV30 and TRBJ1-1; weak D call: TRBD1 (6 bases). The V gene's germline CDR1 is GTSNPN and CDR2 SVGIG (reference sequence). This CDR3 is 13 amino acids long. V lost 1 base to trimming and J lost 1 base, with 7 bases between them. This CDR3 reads CAWSGQANTEAFF. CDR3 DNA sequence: TGTGCCTGGAGTGGACAGGCGAACACTGAAGCTTTCTTT.

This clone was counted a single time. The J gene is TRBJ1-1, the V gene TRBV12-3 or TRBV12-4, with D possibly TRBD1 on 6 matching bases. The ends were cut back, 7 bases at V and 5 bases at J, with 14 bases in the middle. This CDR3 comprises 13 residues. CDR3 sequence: CASTTTGRTEAFF. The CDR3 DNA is TGTGCCAGCACTACAACAGGGAGAACTGAAGCTTTCTTT.

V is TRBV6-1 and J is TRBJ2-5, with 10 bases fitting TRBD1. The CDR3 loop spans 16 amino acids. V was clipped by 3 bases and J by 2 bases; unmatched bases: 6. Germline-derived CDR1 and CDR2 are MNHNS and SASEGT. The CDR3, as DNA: TGTGCCAGCAGTGACCGGGACAGGGGAAATCAAGAGACCCAGTACTTC. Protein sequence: CASSDRDRGNQETQYF.

In DNA form, the CDR3 reads TGTGCCAGCAGCCGTAGCGGGAGGGACGGCGAGCAGTACTTC. It encodes CASSRSGRDGEQYF. This chain uses TRBV7-8 with TRBJ2-7; 11 nucleotides match TRBD2. The CDR3 length is 14 residues. J was trimmed by 6 bases and V by 5 bases; bases with no gene match: 6. Germline CDR1 SGHVS, CDR2 FQNEAQ.

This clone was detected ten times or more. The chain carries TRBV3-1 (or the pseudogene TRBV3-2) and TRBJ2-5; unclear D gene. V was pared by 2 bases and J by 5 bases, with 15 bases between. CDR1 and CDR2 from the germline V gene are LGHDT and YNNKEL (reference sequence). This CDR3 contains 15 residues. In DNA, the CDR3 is TGTGCCAGCAGCCAAAACTCGAGGTTTGGGGAGACCCAGTACTTC. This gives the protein CASSQNSRFGETQYF.

CDR3 nucleotides: TGCGCCAGCAGACCGAACAGGGTTCGAGGGACTGAAGCTTTCTTT. Amino acid sequence: CASRPNRVRGTEAFF. The V gene is TRBV4-1, the J gene TRBJ1-1; TRBD1 might be the D (6 bases). CDR1 and CDR2 (germline): MGHRA, YSYEKL. Trimming cost V 6 bases and J 5 bases, with 19 bases left between them. CDR3 length: 15 residues.

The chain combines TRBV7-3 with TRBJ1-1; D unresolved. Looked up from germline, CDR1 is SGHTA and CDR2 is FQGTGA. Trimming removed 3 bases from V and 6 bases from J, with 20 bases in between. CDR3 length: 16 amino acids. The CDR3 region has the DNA TGTGCCAGCAGCTTTCAGCCGGGAAGGCCTGTTTCTGAAGCTTTCTTT. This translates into CASSFQPGRPVSEAFF.

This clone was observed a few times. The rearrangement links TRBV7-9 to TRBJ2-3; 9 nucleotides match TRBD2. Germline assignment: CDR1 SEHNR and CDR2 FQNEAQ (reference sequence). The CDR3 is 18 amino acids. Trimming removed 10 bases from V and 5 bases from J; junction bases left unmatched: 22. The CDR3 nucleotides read TGTGCCATCCCGCTATCCGAGGGGCGGGGGGGCCTAGGAGATACGCAGTATTTT. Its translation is CAIPLSEGRGGLGDTQYF.

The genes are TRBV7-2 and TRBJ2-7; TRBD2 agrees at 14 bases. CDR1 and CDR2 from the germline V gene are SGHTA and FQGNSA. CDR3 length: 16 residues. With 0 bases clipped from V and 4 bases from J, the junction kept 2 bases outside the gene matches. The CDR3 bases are TGTGCCAGCAGCTTAGCGACTAGCGGGAGGGTATACGAGCAGTACTTC. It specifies CASSLATSGRVYEQYF.

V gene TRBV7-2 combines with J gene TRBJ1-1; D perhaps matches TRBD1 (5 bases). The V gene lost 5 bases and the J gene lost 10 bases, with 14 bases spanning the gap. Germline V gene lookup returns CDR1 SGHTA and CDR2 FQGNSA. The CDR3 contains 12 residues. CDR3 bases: TGTGCCAGCAGCCCCCTGAGGGACTTAGCTTTCTTT. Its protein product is CASSPLRDLAFF.

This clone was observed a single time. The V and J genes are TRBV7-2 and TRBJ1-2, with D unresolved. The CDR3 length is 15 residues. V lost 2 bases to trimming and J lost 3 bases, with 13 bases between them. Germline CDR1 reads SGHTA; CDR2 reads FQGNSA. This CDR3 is CASSLWAGGDYGYTF. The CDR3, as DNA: TGTGCCAGCAGCTTATGGGCAGGAGGAGACTATGGCTACACCTTC.

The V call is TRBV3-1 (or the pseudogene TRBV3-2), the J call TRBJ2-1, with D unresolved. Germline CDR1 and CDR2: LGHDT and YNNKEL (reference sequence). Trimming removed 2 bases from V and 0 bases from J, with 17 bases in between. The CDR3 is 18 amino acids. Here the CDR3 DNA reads TGTGCCAGCAGCCAATACCTAAATGAACGGAGCTCCTACAATGAGCAGTTCTTC. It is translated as CASSQYLNERSSYNEQFF.

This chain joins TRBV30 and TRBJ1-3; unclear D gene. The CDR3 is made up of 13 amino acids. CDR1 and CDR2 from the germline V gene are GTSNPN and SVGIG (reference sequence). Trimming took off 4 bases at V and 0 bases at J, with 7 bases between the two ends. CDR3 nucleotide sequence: TGTGCCTGGAATTCTTACTCTGGAAACACCATATATTTT. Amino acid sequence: CAWNSYSGNTIYF. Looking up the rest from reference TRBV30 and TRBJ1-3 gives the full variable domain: SQTIHQWPATLVQPVGSPLSLECTVEGTSNPNLYWYRQAAGRGLQLLFYSVGIGQISSEVPQNLSASRPQDRQFILSSKKLLLSDSGFYLCAWNSYSGNTIYFGEGSWLTVV.